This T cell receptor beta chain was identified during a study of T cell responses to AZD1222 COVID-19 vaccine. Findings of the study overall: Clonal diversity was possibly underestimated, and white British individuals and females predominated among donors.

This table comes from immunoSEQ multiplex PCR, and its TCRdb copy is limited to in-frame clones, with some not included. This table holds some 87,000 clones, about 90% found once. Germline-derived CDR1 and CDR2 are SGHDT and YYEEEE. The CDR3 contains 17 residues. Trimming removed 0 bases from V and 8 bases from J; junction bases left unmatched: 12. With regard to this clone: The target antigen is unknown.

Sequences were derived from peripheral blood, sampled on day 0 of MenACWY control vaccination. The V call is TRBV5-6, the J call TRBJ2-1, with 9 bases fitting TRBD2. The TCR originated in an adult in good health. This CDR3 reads CASSLDWSVAGVDEQFF. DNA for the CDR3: TGTGCCAGCAGCTTGGATTGGTCGGTAGCGGGGGTCGATGAGCAGTTCTTC.